This paragraph reports one TCR beta chain. This sample is part of a study of CD8 T cell repertoires and HIV-1 epitope variants. Clones were read by immunoSEQ multiplex PCR, and TCRdb kept only the in-frame ones, dropping some. The sample shows about 90,000 clones, roughly 77% of them seen only once. Looked up from germline, CDR1 is SGDLS and CDR2 is YYNGEE. The V gene lost 2 bases and the J gene lost 7 bases, with 15 bases spanning the gap. This CDR3 is 15 amino acids long. This sequence originates from a male donor with HIV. The specimen was uncultured baseline CD8+ T cells from peripheral blood mononuclear cells (PBMCs). This chain uses TRBV9 with TRBJ1-4, with TRBD1 as a possible D gene (6 bases). The CDR3 loop reads CASSVETGVGEKLFF. For the CDR3, the DNA is TGTGCCAGCAGCGTTGAGACAGGAGTGGGTGAAAAACTGTTTTTT. Using reference TRBV9 and TRBJ1-4 for the parts outside the CDR3, the full variable domain is DSGVTQTPKHLITATGQRVTLRCSPRSGDLSVYWYQQSLDQGLQFLIQYYNGEERAKGNILERFSAQQFPDLHSELNLSSLELGDSALYFCASSVETGVGEKLFFGSGTQLSVL.